This passage covers 21 T cell receptor beta chains from one sample sequenced in a study of early T cells in non-severe SARS-CoV-2 infection. In TCRdb, the 5' RACE reads were re-called with MiXCR into one record per CDR3 protein. The sample gives 80,000 to 95,000 distinct CDR3 sequences, about 15% of which show up once; 5.1% is in the top ten. This material consisted of whole blood, taken at baseline. The receptors come from an adult who was a healthcare worker with PCR-confirmed SARS-CoV-2 infection or an uninfected control (not recorded which).

The chain has TRBV7-9 and TRBJ1-5; D call uncertain. Trimming shortened V by 1 base and J by 3 bases, and 7 bases separated the two germline ends. The CDR3 is made up of 14 amino acids. Germline values: CDR1 SEHNR, CDR2 FQNEAQ (reference sequence). The CDR3 nucleotides read TGTGCCAGCAGCTTAGAGGGAATCAATCAGCCCCAGCATTTT. Amino acids: CASSLEGINQPQHF.

This clonotype has only a few counts. The chain employs TRBV19 and TRBJ2-7; either TRBD1 or TRBD2 may supply D (6 bases each). The V gene's germline CDR1 is LNHDA and CDR2 SQIVND (reference sequence). This CDR3 is built from 13 residues. The V gene lost 5 bases and the J gene lost 2 bases, with 10 bases spanning the gap. Here the CDR3 reads CASSGRGAYEQYF. Here the CDR3 DNA reads TGTGCCAGTAGTGGAAGGGGGGCCTACGAGCAGTACTTC. Full variable domain (remainder filled in from reference TRBV19 and TRBJ2-7): DGGITQSPKYLFRKEGQNVTLSCEQNLNHDAMYWYRQDPGQGLRLIYYSQIVNDFQKGDIAEGYSVSREKKESFPLTVTSAQKNPTAFYLCASSGRGAYEQYFGPGTRLTVT.

At least ten counts were recorded for this clonotype. The chain couples TRBV4-1 to TRBJ2-7, with a tentative D call TRBD2 (6 bases). The V and J ends lost 1 base and 3 bases respectively, with 13 bases between them. This CDR3 has 15 amino acids. Germline CDR1 MGHRA, CDR2 YSYEKL. CDR3 in DNA: TGCGCCAGCAGCCAAGGGGCTGGGGGGAACTACGAGCAGTACTTC. Protein sequence: CASSQGAGGNYEQYF.

This clonotype was found a few times. The chain combines TRBV12-3 or TRBV12-4 with TRBJ1-3, with a tentative D call TRBD1 (6 bases). V lost 7 bases and J 4 bases, leaving 14 bases between the germline ends. This CDR3 is 14 amino acids long. The CDR3 here is CASNPTGGGNTIYF. The CDR3 DNA reads TGTGCCAGCAATCCGACAGGAGGAGGAAACACCATATATTTT.

This clonotype was recorded a few times. This chain links TRBV20-1 with TRBJ2-3; 9 bases are a match to TRBD1. This CDR3 region has 16 residues. CDR1 is DFQATT, CDR2 SNEGSKA, per germline (reference sequence). The trim removed 0 bases at V and 3 bases at J, leaving 7 bases unmatched. The CDR3 nucleotides are TGCAGTGCTAGAGATCCCGGGACAGGGTCAACAGATACGCAGTATTTT. Translation gives CSARDPGTGSTDTQYF.

The chain links TRBV5-6 to TRBJ2-1, with no clear D. The CDR3 is made up of 14 amino acids. V shed 7 bases and J shed 0 bases, with 11 bases lying between them. Germline CDR1 is SGHDT and CDR2 is YYEEEE. This CDR3 reads CASQPGSSYNEQFF. CDR3 coding DNA: TGTGCCAGCCAGCCCGGAAGCTCCTACAATGAGCAGTTCTTC.

This clonotype occurred a few times. The chain couples TRBV6-5 to TRBJ1-4; D may be TRBD1 (6 bases). Trimming cost V 2 bases and J 8 bases, with 9 bases left between them. This CDR3 has 13 residues. The V gene's germline CDR1 is MNHEY and CDR2 SVGAGI. The CDR3 bases are TGTGCCAGCAGTTACAACAGGGAAGAAAAACTGTTTTTT. The encoded protein is CASSYNREEKLFF.

Note on this clonotype: This could be a read error, since a much larger clone is one nucleotide away. The chain carries TRBV29-1 and TRBJ2-3; the D is unclear. The ends were cut back, 4 bases at V and 3 bases at J, with 17 bases in the middle. Germline V gene lookup returns CDR1 SQVTM and CDR2 ANQGSEA. CDR3 length: 15 amino acids. In DNA, the CDR3 is TGCAGCGTTGTGCCGGCAACCCAAAGAACAGATACGCAGTATTTT. Encoded protein: CSVVPATQRTDTQYF.

V usage is TRBV5-1 and J usage is TRBJ2-7; D is perhaps TRBD1 (5 bases). Germline values: CDR1 SGHRS, CDR2 YFSETQ. V was clipped by 1 base and J by 5 bases, with 10 bases between them. The CDR3 extends over 13 amino acids. CDR3 in DNA: TGCGCCAGCAGCTTGCTCCAGGGCCACGAGCAGTACTTC. Protein sequence: CASSLLQGHEQYF.

The gene calls are TRBV28 and TRBJ2-3; 12 bases are shared with TRBD2. Unmatched junction bases numbered 14, after V lost 6 bases and J lost 4 bases. The germline V gene encodes CDR1 MDHEN and CDR2 SYDVKM. The CDR3 consists of 18 residues. CDR3 sequence (DNA): TGTGCCAGCAGCCCCGCTAGCGGGAGGGCCTATAATTCAGATACGCAGTATTTT. Its protein product is CASSPASGRAYNSDTQYF.

This chain joins TRBV7-2 and TRBJ2-3, with D unresolved. The V and J ends lost 2 bases and 2 bases respectively, with 5 bases between them. Germline V gene sequence: CDR1 SGHTA, CDR2 FQGNSA. CDR3 length equals 13 residues. The CDR3 here is CASSLRPTDTQYF. DNA for the CDR3: TGTGCCAGCAGCTTACGTCCCACAGATACGCAGTATTTT. Combining the CDR3 with reference TRBV7-2 and TRBJ2-3 gives the whole variable domain GAGVSQSPSNKVTEKGKDVELRCDPISGHTALYWYRQSLGQGLEFLIYFQGNSAPDKSGLPSDRFSAERTGGSVSTLTIQRTQQEDSAVYLCASSLRPTDTQYFGPGTRLTVL.

This sequence joins TRBV20-1 and TRBJ2-2, with D unresolved. The germline V and J ends were trimmed by 0 bases and 8 bases, with 4 bases remaining between them. CDR1 and CDR2 from the germline V gene are DFQATT and SNEGSKA (reference sequence). The CDR3 loop spans 11 amino acids. The CDR3: CSAREEGELFF. The CDR3 coding sequence is TGCAGTGCTAGAGAGGAGGGGGAGCTGTTTTTT.

This sequence joins TRBV12-3 or TRBV12-4 and TRBJ2-3; no firm D call. The CDR3 has 14 residues. Between the trimmed V and J ends, which lost 6 bases and 0 bases, there was a span of 10 bases. CDR3 coding DNA: TGTGCCAGCAGCCTAGGCGGAAGCACAGATACGCAGTATTTT. Protein product: CASSLGGSTDTQYF.

This clonotype was seen at least ten times. The V call is TRBV28, the J call TRBJ1-1; D uncertain. The germline V gene has CDR1 MDHEN and CDR2 SYDVKM. V was trimmed by 7 bases and J by 7 bases, leaving 13 bases between them. CDR3 length: 12 residues. DNA of the CDR3: TGTGCCAGCAATCTAGGAGCCTTTGAAGCTTTCTTT. Its translation is CASNLGAFEAFF.

This rearrangement joins TRBV14 to TRBJ1-6; a weak D match, TRBD1 (5 bases). The V gene lost 4 bases and the J gene lost 3 bases, with 16 bases spanning the gap. The germline CDR1 and CDR2 sequences are SGHDN and FVKESK. The CDR3 length is 17 residues. The CDR3, as DNA: TGTGCCAGCAGCCGCGGAGGGGCGTTCCTCTATAATTCACCCCTCCACTTT. Translated: CASSRGGAFLYNSPLHF.

The V gene is TRBV9, the J gene TRBJ2-1; possible D gene TRBD2, 5 bases. Germline V lookup: CDR1 SGDLS, CDR2 YYNGEE. The CDR3 spans 12 residues. Trimming stripped 3 bases from V and 6 bases from J, with 7 bases between. Here the CDR3 DNA reads TGTGCCAGCAGCGCTCTAGCCAATGAGCAGTTCTTC. Protein product: CASSALANEQFF.

The rearrangement joins TRBV6-2 or TRBV6-3 to TRBJ2-1; D assignment may be TRBD1 or TRBD2 (5 bases each). Germline V gene data show CDR1 as MNHEY and CDR2 as SVGEGT. The CDR3 loop spans 13 amino acids. The germline V and J ends were trimmed by 5 bases and 9 bases, with 14 bases remaining between them. The CDR3: CASSPRGRGEQFF. DNA of the CDR3: TGTGCCAGCAGTCCCCGGGGCCGGGGTGAGCAGTTCTTC.

The rearrangement links TRBV24-1 to TRBJ1-2; D perhaps matches TRBD1 (5 bases). Trimming pared 2 bases from V and 4 bases from J, leaving 13 bases between. The length of the CDR3 is 15 residues. Germline loops: CDR1 KGHDR, CDR2 SFDVKD. Here the CDR3 DNA reads TGTGCCACCAGTGATTCTGCGACAGCCTCCTATGGCTACACCTTC. Encoded protein: CATSDSATASYGYTF.

The chain uses TRBV3-1 and TRBJ2-1; weak D call: TRBD2 (5 bases). The V end was cut by 1 base, the J end by 2 bases, with 9 bases between. This CDR3 has 15 amino acids. CDR1 and CDR2 from the germline V gene are LGHDT and YNNKEL (reference sequence). CDR3 residues: CASSQVAGTYNEQFF. The CDR3 nucleotides are TGTGCCAGCAGCCAAGTGGCCGGGACCTACAATGAGCAGTTCTTC.

For this clonotype: A read error is possible here, since a much larger clone lies one base away. V usage is TRBV20-1 and J usage is TRBJ1-3; 8 nucleotides align to TRBD1. This CDR3 is 16 amino acids long. The germline V gene encodes CDR1 DFQATT and CDR2 SNEGSKA (reference sequence). Trimming took 4 bases from V and 0 from J; bases not matched to a gene: 8. The CDR3 is CSAKVRGLSSGNTIYF. The CDR3 DNA reads TGCAGTGCTAAGGTCAGGGGGCTTAGCTCTGGAAACACCATATATTTT.

This clonotype was seen at least ten times. V and J are TRBV13 and TRBJ1-2; 8 bases align to TRBD1. V lost 5 bases and J lost 10; bases outside the gene matches: 6. The CDR3 covers 12 residues. The germline gives CDR1 PRHDT, CDR2 FYEKMQ (reference sequence). The DNA of the CDR3 is TGTGCCAGCAGCACCCGGACAGGGCACTACACCTTC. Its protein product is CASSTRTGHYTF.